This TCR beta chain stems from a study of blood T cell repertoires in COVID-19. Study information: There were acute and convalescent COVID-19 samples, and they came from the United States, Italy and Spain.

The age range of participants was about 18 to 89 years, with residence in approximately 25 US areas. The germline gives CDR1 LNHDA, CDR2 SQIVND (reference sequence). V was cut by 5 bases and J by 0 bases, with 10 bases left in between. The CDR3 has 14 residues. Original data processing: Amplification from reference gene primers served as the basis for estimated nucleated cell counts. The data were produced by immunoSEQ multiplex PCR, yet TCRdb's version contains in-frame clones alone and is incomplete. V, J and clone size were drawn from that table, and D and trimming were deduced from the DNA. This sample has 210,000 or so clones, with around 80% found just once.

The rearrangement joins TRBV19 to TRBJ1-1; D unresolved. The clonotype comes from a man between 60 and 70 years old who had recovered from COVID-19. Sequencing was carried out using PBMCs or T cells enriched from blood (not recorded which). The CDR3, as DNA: TGTGCCAGTAGTTCGGAGAGGTTGAACACTGAAGCTTTCTTT. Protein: CASSSERLNTEAFF.